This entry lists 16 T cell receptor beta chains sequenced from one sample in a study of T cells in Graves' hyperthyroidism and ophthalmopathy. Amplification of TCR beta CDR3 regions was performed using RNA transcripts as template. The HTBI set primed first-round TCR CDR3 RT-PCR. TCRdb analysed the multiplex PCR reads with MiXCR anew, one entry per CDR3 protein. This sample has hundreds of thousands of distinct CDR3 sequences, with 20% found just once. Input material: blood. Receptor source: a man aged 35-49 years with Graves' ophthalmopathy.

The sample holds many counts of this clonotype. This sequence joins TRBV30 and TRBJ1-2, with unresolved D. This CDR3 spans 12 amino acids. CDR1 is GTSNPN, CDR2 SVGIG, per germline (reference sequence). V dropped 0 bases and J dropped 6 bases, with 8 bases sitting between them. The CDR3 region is CAWSVPPDGYTF. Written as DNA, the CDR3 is TGTGCCTGGAGTGTACCCCCGGATGGCTACACCTTC.

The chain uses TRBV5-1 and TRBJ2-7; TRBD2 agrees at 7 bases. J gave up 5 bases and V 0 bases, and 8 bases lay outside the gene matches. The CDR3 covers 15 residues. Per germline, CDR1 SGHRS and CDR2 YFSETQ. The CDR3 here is CASSLDSGWTNEQYF. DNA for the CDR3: TGCGCCAGCAGCTTGGATAGCGGGTGGACTAACGAGCAGTACTTC.

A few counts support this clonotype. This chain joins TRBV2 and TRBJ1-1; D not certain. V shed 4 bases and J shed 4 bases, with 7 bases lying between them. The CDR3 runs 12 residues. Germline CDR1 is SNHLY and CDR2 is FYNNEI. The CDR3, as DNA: TGTGCCAGCAGTGTTTTTCCCACTGAAGCTTTCTTT. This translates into CASSVFPTEAFF.

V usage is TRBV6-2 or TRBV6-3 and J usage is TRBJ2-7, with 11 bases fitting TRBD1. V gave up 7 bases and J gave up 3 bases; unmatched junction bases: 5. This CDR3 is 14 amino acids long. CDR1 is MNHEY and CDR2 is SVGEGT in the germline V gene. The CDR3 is CASIKDRGHYEQYF. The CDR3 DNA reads TGTGCCAGCATAAAGGACAGGGGGCACTACGAGCAGTACTTC.

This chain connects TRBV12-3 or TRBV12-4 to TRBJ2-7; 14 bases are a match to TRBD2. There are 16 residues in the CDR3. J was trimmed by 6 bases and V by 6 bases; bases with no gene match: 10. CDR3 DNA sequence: TGTGCCAGCAGCCCTGGACTAGCGGGAGGCTCTACCGAGCAGTACTTC. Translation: CASSPGLAGGSTEQYF.

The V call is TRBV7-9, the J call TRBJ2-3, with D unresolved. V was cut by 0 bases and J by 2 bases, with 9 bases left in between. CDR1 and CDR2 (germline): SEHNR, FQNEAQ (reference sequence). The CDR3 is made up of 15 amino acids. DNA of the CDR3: TGTGCCAGCAGCTTAGCACCGAGAAACACAGATACGCAGTATTTT. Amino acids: CASSLAPRNTDTQYF.

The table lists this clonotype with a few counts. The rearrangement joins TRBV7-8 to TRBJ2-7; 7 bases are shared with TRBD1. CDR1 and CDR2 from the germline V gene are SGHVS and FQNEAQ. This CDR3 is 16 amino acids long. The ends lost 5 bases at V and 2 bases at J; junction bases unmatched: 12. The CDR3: CASSRGFGTAPYEQYF. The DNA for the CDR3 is TGTGCCAGCAGCAGAGGGTTCGGGACAGCCCCCTACGAGCAGTACTTC.

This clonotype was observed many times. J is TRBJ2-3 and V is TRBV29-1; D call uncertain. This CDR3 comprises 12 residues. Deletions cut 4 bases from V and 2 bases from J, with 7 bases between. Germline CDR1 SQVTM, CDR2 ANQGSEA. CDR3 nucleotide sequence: TGCAGCGTTGCCACTTCCACAGATACGCAGTATTTT. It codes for CSVATSTDTQYF.

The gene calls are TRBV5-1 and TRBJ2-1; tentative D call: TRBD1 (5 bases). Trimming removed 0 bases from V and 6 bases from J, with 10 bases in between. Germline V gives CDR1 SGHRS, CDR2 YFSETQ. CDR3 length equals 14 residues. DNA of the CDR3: TGCGCCAGCAGCTTGGCCGCCCAGGGCAATGAGCAGTTCTTC. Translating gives CASSLAAQGNEQFF. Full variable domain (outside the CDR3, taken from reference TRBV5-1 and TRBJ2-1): KAGVTQTPRYLIKTRGQQVTLSCSPISGHRSVSWYQQTPGQGLQFLFEYFSETQRNKGNFPGRFSGRQFSNSRSEMNVSTLELGDSALYLCASSLAAQGNEQFFGPGTRLTVL.

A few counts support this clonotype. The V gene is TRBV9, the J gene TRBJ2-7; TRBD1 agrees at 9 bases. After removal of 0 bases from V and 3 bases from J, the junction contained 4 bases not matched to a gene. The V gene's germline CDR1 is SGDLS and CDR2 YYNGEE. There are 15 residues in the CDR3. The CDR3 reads CASSVGSTGGYEQYF. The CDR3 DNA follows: TGTGCCAGCAGCGTAGGATCGACAGGGGGCTACGAGCAGTACTTC. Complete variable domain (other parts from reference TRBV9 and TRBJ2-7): DSGVTQTPKHLITATGQRVTLRCSPRSGDLSVYWYQQSLDQGLQFLIQYYNGEERAKGNILERFSAQQFPDLHSELNLSSLELGDSALYFCASSVGSTGGYEQYFGPGTRLTVT.

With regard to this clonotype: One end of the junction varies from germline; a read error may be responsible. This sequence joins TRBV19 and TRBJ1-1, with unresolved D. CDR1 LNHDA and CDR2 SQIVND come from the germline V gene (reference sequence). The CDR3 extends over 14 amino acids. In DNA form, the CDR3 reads TGTGCCAGCTCACCCCCCCCGGGGAGCACTGAAGCTTCCTTT. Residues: CASSPPPGSTEASF.

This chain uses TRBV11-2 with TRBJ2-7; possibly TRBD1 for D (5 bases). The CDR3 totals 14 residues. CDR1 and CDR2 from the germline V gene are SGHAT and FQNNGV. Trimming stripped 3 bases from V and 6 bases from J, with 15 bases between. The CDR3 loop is CASSLTQGPLEQYF. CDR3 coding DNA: TGTGCCAGCAGCTTGACTCAGGGCCCTCTCGAGCAGTACTTC.

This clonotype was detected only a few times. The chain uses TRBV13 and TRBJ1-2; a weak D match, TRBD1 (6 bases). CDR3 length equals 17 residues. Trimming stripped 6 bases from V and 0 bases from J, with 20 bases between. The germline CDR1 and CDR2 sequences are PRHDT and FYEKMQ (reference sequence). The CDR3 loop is CASSPPLDGTTNYGYTF. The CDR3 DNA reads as TGTGCCAGCAGTCCACCCTTAGACGGGACAACTAACTATGGCTACACCTTC.

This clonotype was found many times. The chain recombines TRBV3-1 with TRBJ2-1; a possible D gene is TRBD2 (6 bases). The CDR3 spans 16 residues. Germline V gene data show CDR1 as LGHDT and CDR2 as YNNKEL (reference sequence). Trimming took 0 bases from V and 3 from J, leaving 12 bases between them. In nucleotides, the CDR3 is TGTGCCAGCAGCCAAGATTGGGGGGAGAACTACAATGAGCAGTTCTTC. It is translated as CASSQDWGENYNEQFF.

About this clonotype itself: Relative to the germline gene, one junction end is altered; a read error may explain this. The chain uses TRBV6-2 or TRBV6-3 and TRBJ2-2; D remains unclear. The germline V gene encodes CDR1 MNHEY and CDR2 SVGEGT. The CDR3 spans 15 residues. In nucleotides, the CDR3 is TGTGCCGGCAGTTACTCAGGTGGAACAGCCGGGGAGCTGTTTTTT. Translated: CAGSYSGGTAGELFF.

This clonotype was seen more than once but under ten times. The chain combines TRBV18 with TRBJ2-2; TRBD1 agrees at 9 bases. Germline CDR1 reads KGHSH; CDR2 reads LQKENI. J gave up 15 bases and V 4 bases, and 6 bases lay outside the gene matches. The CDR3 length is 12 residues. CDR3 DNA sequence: TGTGCCAGCTCACGGGACAGGGAAGGCGTGTTTTTT. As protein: CASSRDREGVFF.